This section outlines one T cell receptor beta chain sequence together with its context. Antigen: not known. This sample stems from a study of graft-versus-host responses after intestinal transplantation. Study context: Anti-thymocyte globulin induction was given to all recipients, followed by tacrolimus and steroids for around three years. Study-wide results and caveats: Graft-versus-host to host-versus-graft clonal ratios in allografts were high in patients with graft-donor T cell macrochimerism.

Assay: immunoSEQ multiplex PCR; the TCRdb copy retains only in-frame clones and omits some. The sample includes 100,000 or so clones, approximately 90% seen only once; the top ten take around 0.17%. The V gene's germline CDR1 is SNHLY and CDR2 FYNNEI. V lost 7 bases to trimming and J lost 1 base, with 13 bases between them. CDR3 length: 14 amino acids. Here the sequenced sample was unstimulated CD4+ T cells sorted from spleen or lymph node cells, taken before intestinal transplant. The V gene is TRBV2, the J gene TRBJ1-1; no clear D. The sequence was collected from a human donor who received an intestinal transplant. The CDR3 DNA sequence: TGTGCCAGCACGGTGTGGGCGACGAACACTGAAGCTTTCTTT. Residues: CASTVWATNTEAFF.